A selection of T cell receptor beta chains follows, all from one sample in a study of cytomegalovirus exposure and HLA in healthy donors. The method was immunoSEQ multiplex PCR; TCRdb's version includes in-frame clones alone and lacks a portion of them. The sample holds about 76,000 clones, about 75% seen once. Sequenced material: PBMCs. The receptors shown here come from a man in his sixties in good health and CMV-seropositive. The CDR3 runs from the conserved cysteine through the conserved F or W. Each record gives: D gene, J gene, clone size, V gene, CDR3 DNA, CDR3 protein. D genes are given only for firm matches. Clone size is stated in some rows and not others, as once, few, many or a class when expanded.

d_gene: NA
j_gene: TRBJ1-2
abundance: NA
v_gene: TRBV11-2
CDR3nt: TGTGCCAGCAGCTTAGTTTTGGGTCAGGGGCCTAGCTATGGCTACACCTTC
CDR3aa: CASSLVLGQGPSYGYTF

d_gene: TRBD1
j_gene: TRBJ2-6
abundance: few
v_gene: TRBV10-3
CDR3nt: TGTGCCAGCAGTGGGACAGGCTTCTCTGGGGCCAACGTCCTGACTTTC
CDR3aa: CASSGTGFSGANVLTF

d_gene: TRBD2
j_gene: TRBJ2-7
abundance: NA
v_gene: TRBV7-9
CDR3nt: TGTGCCAGCAGCTTGAGCGGGAGGCCCTACTACGAGCAGTACTTC
CDR3aa: CASSLSGRPYYEQYF

d_gene: TRBD2
j_gene: TRBJ2-2
abundance: few
v_gene: TRBV27
CDR3nt: TGTGCCAGCAGTGTGACTAGCGGGATCGCCGGGGAGCTGTTTTTT
CDR3aa: CASSVTSGIAGELFF

d_gene: NA
j_gene: TRBJ1-5
abundance: NA
v_gene: TRBV9
CDR3nt: TGTGCCAGCAGCGAGGGGGGGGCTGCTCATCAGCCCCAGCATTTT
CDR3aa: CASSEGGAAHQPQHF

d_gene: NA
j_gene: TRBJ2-7
abundance: once
v_gene: TRBV9
CDR3nt: TGTGCCAGCAGCGTAGGGTCTAGTTTCGCTTTCTACGAGCAGTACTTC
CDR3aa: CASSVGSSFAFYEQYF

d_gene: TRBD2
j_gene: TRBJ2-2
abundance: once
v_gene: TRBV7-3
CDR3nt: TGTGCCAGCAGCTCGAGGACTAGCGCAAACACCGGGGAGCTGTTTTTT
CDR3aa: CASSSRTSANTGELFF

d_gene: TRBD2
j_gene: TRBJ2-1
abundance: NA
v_gene: TRBV27
CDR3nt: TGTGCCAGCAGCCCAAGTTATAGGACTAGCGTAAGCGGTGAGCAGTTCTTC
CDR3aa: CASSPSYRTSVSGEQFF

d_gene: TRBD2
j_gene: TRBJ2-7
abundance: once
v_gene: TRBV2
CDR3nt: TGTGCCAGCAGTGAGGCTTGGCTAGCGGGAGGGGGCGAGCAGTACTTC
CDR3aa: CASSEAWLAGGGEQYF

d_gene: NA
j_gene: TRBJ1-1
abundance: once
v_gene: TRBV5-4
CDR3nt: TGTGCCAGCAGCTTGGTCGGGGCGGGGAGGACTGAAGCTTTCTTT
CDR3aa: CASSLVGAGRTEAFF

d_gene: NA
j_gene: TRBJ2-1
abundance: NA
v_gene: TRBV20-1
CDR3nt: TGCAGCGTCCTCAGGTACAATGAGCAGTTCTTC
CDR3aa: CSVLRYNEQFF

d_gene: TRBD1
j_gene: TRBJ1-4
abundance: NA
v_gene: TRBV11-2
CDR3nt: TGTGCCAGCAGCTCGACAGGGGATGAAAAACTGTTTTTT
CDR3aa: CASSSTGDEKLFF

d_gene: NA
j_gene: TRBJ2-7
abundance: few
v_gene: TRBV5-6
CDR3nt: TGTGCCAGCAGCTTGAGCCAGGGCTACGAGCAGTACTTC
CDR3aa: CASSLSQGYEQYF

d_gene: NA
j_gene: TRBJ1-5
abundance: NA
v_gene: TRBV19
CDR3nt: TGTGCCAGCAGATGGGTCTTGCTGGGGGGTAATCAGCCCCAGCATTTT
CDR3aa: CASRWVLLGGNQPQHF

d_gene: NA
j_gene: TRBJ2-7
abundance: NA
v_gene: TRBV28
CDR3nt: TGTGCCAGCAGCCCTTCTGGACAGCTCGGAACCTACGAGCAGTACTTC
CDR3aa: CASSPSGQLGTYEQYF

d_gene: TRBD2
j_gene: TRBJ2-5
abundance: NA
v_gene: TRBV29-1
CDR3nt: TGCAGCGTTGTGTGGCTAGCGGGGGGTCTCCAAGAGACCCAGTACTTC
CDR3aa: CSVVWLAGGLQETQYF

d_gene: TRBD1
j_gene: TRBJ2-7
abundance: NA
v_gene: TRBV25-1
CDR3nt: TGTGCCAGTCAAGACAGGGGGCGGCCTCTTTACGAGCAGTACTTC
CDR3aa: CASQDRGRPLYEQYF

d_gene: NA
j_gene: TRBJ1-2
abundance: NA
v_gene: TRBV2
CDR3nt: TGTGCCAGCAGTGACGAGGGGGTCTATGGCTACACCTTC
CDR3aa: CASSDEGVYGYTF

d_gene: NA
j_gene: TRBJ1-1
abundance: NA
v_gene: TRBV6-1
CDR3nt: TGTGCCAGCAATAAAGGGGTGGGACTGAGTACTGAAGCTTTCTTT
CDR3aa: CASNKGVGLSTEAFF

d_gene: NA
j_gene: TRBJ2-3
abundance: NA
v_gene: TRBV30
CDR3nt: TGTGCCTGGGCAGACACAGATACGCAGTATTTT
CDR3aa: CAWADTDTQYF

d_gene: NA
j_gene: TRBJ2-5
abundance: NA
v_gene: TRBV7-9
CDR3nt: TGTGCCAGCAGCTTTTGGGGCGGAGCCCAAGAGACCCAGTACTTC
CDR3aa: CASSFWGGAQETQYF

d_gene: TRBD2
j_gene: TRBJ2-3
abundance: NA
v_gene: TRBV29-1
CDR3nt: TGCAGCGCCCCGGGGGGGGGCCAGGCAGATACGCAGTATTTT
CDR3aa: CSAPGGGQADTQYF

d_gene: TRBD2
j_gene: TRBJ2-7
abundance: NA
v_gene: TRBV7-9
CDR3nt: TGTGCCAGCAGCTTAGGCACACTAGCGGCGGGATTGACCTACGAGCAGTACTTC
CDR3aa: CASSLGTLAAGLTYEQYF

d_gene: NA
j_gene: TRBJ2-2
abundance: NA
v_gene: TRBV9
CDR3nt: TGTGCCAGCAGCGTAGATCCGGACAGAAACACCGGGGAGCTGTTTTTT
CDR3aa: CASSVDPDRNTGELFF

d_gene: NA
j_gene: TRBJ2-1
abundance: few
v_gene: TRBV11-2
CDR3nt: TGTGCCAGCAGCTTGGCAGGCCGCAATGAGCAGTTCTTC
CDR3aa: CASSLAGRNEQFF

d_gene: NA
j_gene: TRBJ1-2
abundance: NA
v_gene: TRBV30
CDR3nt: TGTGCCTGGAGTAGGAGGTTAGGCTACACCTTC
CDR3aa: CAWSRRLGYTF

d_gene: TRBD2
j_gene: TRBJ2-6
abundance: NA
v_gene: TRBV7-9
CDR3nt: TGTGCCAGCAGCCTCGGGACTAGCGGGGGGACTGGGGCCAACGTCCTGACTTTC
CDR3aa: CASSLGTSGGTGANVLTF

d_gene: NA
j_gene: TRBJ2-1
abundance: NA
v_gene: TRBV11-3
CDR3nt: TGTGCCAGCAGCTTAGGAGGGCATTCCTACAATGAGCAGTTCTTC
CDR3aa: CASSLGGHSYNEQFF

d_gene: TRBD1
j_gene: TRBJ2-1
abundance: few
v_gene: TRBV27
CDR3nt: TGTGCCAGCAGTACAAAGACAGGGGGCAGGGGCTACAATGAGCAGTTCTTC
CDR3aa: CASSTKTGGRGYNEQFF

d_gene: NA
j_gene: TRBJ2-7
abundance: NA
v_gene: TRBV7-2
CDR3nt: TGTGCCAGCAGCTCCAGGTTAGAGCAGTACTTC
CDR3aa: CASSSRLEQYF

d_gene: TRBD1
j_gene: TRBJ1-1
abundance: few
v_gene: TRBV30
CDR3nt: TGTGCCTGGACCCACAGGGGCACTGAAGCTTTCTTT
CDR3aa: CAWTHRGTEAFF

d_gene: NA
j_gene: TRBJ2-7
abundance: NA
v_gene: TRBV7-2
CDR3nt: TGTGCCAGCAGCTATGGACTGGCCTACGAGCAGTACTTC
CDR3aa: CASSYGLAYEQYF

d_gene: TRBD2
j_gene: TRBJ2-5
abundance: NA
v_gene: TRBV7-9
CDR3nt: TGTGCCAGCAGCTTAGGCGGGGGGGTCGAGACCCAGTACTTC
CDR3aa: CASSLGGGVETQYF

d_gene: NA
j_gene: TRBJ2-1
abundance: NA
v_gene: TRBV28
CDR3nt: TGTGCCAGCAGTTTTGACACGTTAGTCAATGAGCAGTTCTTC
CDR3aa: CASSFDTLVNEQFF

d_gene: NA
j_gene: TRBJ1-2
abundance: few
v_gene: TRBV6-1
CDR3nt: TGTGCCAGCAGTCCCCCGGGGCGGGGTGGCTACACCTTC
CDR3aa: CASSPPGRGGYTF

d_gene: NA
j_gene: TRBJ1-2
abundance: NA
v_gene: TRBV10-2
CDR3nt: TGCGCCAGCAGTGAGTGGAGACCCTATGGCTACACCTTC
CDR3aa: CASSEWRPYGYTF

d_gene: NA
j_gene: TRBJ1-1
abundance: NA
v_gene: TRBV4-3
CDR3nt: TGCGCCAGCAGCCAAGGCGGTGAAGCTTTCTTT
CDR3aa: CASSQGGEAFF